This TCR beta chain was retrieved from a study of T cell responses to AZD1222 COVID-19 vaccine. At the level of the study: Pooling covered second doses at about 4 or about 12 weeks. Findings and caveats of the study: Repertoire samples came only from after the peak T cell response. Spike-specific TCR breadth and depth both grew after two AZD1222 doses.

This CDR3 spans 14 amino acids. Per the germline V gene, CDR1 is LNHDA and CDR2 is SQIVND (reference sequence). V lost 7 bases, J lost 7 bases, and 4 bases stayed unmatched. The table came from immunoSEQ multiplex PCR; TCRdb's copy has only in-frame clones and leaves some out. The sample shows about 170,000 clones, just over 90% of them seen only once. Concerning this clone itself: Its target is unknown.

The specimen comprised peripheral blood, sampled on day 0 of AZD1222 vaccination. The chain combines TRBV19 with TRBJ2-1, with 13 bases aligning to TRBD2. The receptor's source is an adult in good health. The CDR3 protein is CASIQLAGGNEQFF. The CDR3 nucleotides are TGTGCCAGTATCCAACTAGCGGGAGGGAATGAGCAGTTCTTC.